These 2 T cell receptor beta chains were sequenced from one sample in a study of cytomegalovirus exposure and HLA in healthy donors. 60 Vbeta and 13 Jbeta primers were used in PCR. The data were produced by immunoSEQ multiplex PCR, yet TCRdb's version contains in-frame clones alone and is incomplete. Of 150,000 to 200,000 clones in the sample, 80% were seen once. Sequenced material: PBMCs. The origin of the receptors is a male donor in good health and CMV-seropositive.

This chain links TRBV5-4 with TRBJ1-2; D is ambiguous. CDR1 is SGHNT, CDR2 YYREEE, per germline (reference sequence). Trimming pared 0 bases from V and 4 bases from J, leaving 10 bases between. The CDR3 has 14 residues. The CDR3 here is CASSLDSLPYGYTF. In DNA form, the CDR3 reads TGTGCCAGCAGCTTGGACAGCCTCCCCTATGGCTACACCTTC.

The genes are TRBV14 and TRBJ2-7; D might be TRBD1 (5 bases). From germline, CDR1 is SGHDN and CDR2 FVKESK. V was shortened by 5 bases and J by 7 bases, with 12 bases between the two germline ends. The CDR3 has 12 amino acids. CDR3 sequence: CASSGASREQYF. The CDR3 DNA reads TGTGCCAGCAGCGGGGCCTCGAGGGAGCAGTACTTC.